Listed below are T cell receptor beta chains from one sample, sequenced in a study of cytomegalovirus exposure and HLA in healthy donors. Clones were read by immunoSEQ multiplex PCR, and TCRdb kept only the in-frame ones, dropping some. The sample lists more than 140,000 clones; 64% were seen once. Material for sequencing was PBMCs. Receptors were obtained from a woman in her 30s in good health and CMV-seropositive. Each CDR3 is given with its conserved first and last residue. Fields, in order: CDR3 DNA, CDR3 protein, D gene, J gene, V gene, clone size. D genes are given only for firm matches. Clone sizes are given selectively: once, few, many, or a class where the clone is expanded.

TGCGCCAGCAGCTTAGACGGCGGCCCCCCAAGAAAGGAGACCCAGTACTTC CASSLDGGPPRKETQYF . TRBJ2-5 TRBV5-1 once
TGCGCCAGCAGTTGGGGACTAGCGGGAGGGGGAGATACGCAGTATTTT CASSWGLAGGGDTQYF TRBD2 TRBJ2-3 TRBV5-1 once
TGCAGCGTTAAGGATCAGGGGAATTCACCCCTCCACTTT CSVKDQGNSPLHF . TRBJ1-6 TRBV29-1 .
TGTGCCAGCAGTTCCGAGGTAAATCAGCCCCAGCATTTT CASSSEVNQPQHF . TRBJ1-5 TRBV27 .
TGTGCCATCAGTAGTACAGGGGGCGAGGGAGGGACTGAAGCTTTCTTT CAISSTGGEGGTEAFF TRBD1 TRBJ1-1 TRBV10-3 .
TGCGCCAGCAGCTTGGCCTCCAGGGGTGGCTACACCTTC CASSLASRGGYTF . TRBJ1-2 TRBV5-1 .
TGTGCCAGCAGCCAAACCAACAAAGAAGCTTTCTTT CASSQTNKEAFF . TRBJ1-1 TRBV13 .
TGCGCCAGCAGCCATCCCGCCGCTGGGGGCAAGATTGAAGCTTTCTTT CASSHPAAGGKIEAFF . TRBJ1-1 TRBV4-1 .
TGCGCCAGCAGCCTCGACCCCGGGGTGACAGATACGCAGTATTTT CASSLDPGVTDTQYF . TRBJ2-3 TRBV5-1 .
TGCGCCAGCAGCAACAGCGGGGGGGACCAAGAGACCCAGTACTTC CASSNSGGDQETQYF TRBD2 TRBJ2-5 TRBV5-1 .
TGTGCTCCCAGGCAAGCAGTCGCTAATCAGCCCCAGCATTTT CAPRQAVANQPQHF . TRBJ1-5 TRBV6-4 .
TGCACCAGCAGCCAAGAGTCCCGACTAGCGGACTCCTACGAGCAGTACTTC CTSSQESRLADSYEQYF . TRBJ2-7 TRBV1 .
TGTGCCAGCAGCTTGGGACGGGGAACAGATACGCAGTATTTT CASSLGRGTDTQYF . TRBJ2-3 TRBV5-4 .
TGTGCCAGCAGTGAATTCTCCGGGAGCGGTGAAAAACTGTTTTTT CASSEFSGSGEKLFF . TRBJ1-4 TRBV6-1 few
TGTGCCAGCAGGTATAGTGACAGGGGGCTTTACGAGCAGTACTTC CASRYSDRGLYEQYF TRBD1 TRBJ2-7 TRBV27 .
TGCAGCGCCCGTGGGGAAGCGGACTCCTACGAGCAGTACTTC CSARGEADSYEQYF . TRBJ2-7 TRBV29-1 .
TGTGCCAGCAGCTTGGCCAGGGATCAGCCCCAGCATTTT CASSLARDQPQHF . TRBJ1-5 TRBV5-6 few
TGTGCCAGCAGCTTGCAGGGGTTGAATTCACCCCTCCACTTT CASSLQGLNSPLHF . TRBJ1-6 TRBV5-6 .
TGTGCCAGCTCACGGACAGTCACAGATACGCAGTATTTT CASSRTVTDTQYF . TRBJ2-3 TRBV18 few
TGTGCCAGCAGTTCTTGGGCTAGCGGGAGGGCCGGAGAGCAGTTCTTC CASSSWASGRAGEQFF TRBD2 TRBJ2-1 TRBV27 .
TGTGCCAGCAATACGACAGGGCAAACCGGGGAGCTGTTTTTT CASNTTGQTGELFF . TRBJ2-2 TRBV21-1 .
TGCGCCAGCAGCCCGACTAGTACAGATACGCAGTATTTT CASSPTSTDTQYF . TRBJ2-3 TRBV4-1 .
TGTGCTAGCAGCTTAGGCGGAGGACAGTCCTACGAGCAGTACTTC CASSLGGGQSYEQYF . TRBJ2-7 TRBV7-7 few
TGTGCCAGCTCACCGCCTCCAGGCACAGATACGCAGTATTTT CASSPPPGTDTQYF . TRBJ2-3 TRBV18 .
TGTGCCAGCTCACCCGGACACCTCCCTGAAGCTTTCTTT CASSPGHLPEAFF . TRBJ1-1 TRBV18 .
TGTGCCAGCAGAGGACAATTCATGAACACTGAAGCTTTCTTT CASRGQFMNTEAFF . TRBJ1-1 TRBV27 once
TGTGCCAGCAGCGTATCTACTGGGAACACCGGGGAGCTGTTTTTT CASSVSTGNTGELFF . TRBJ2-2 TRBV9 .
TGTGCCACCAGCCCCCTTCCGGAGACCCCTCGGAAACTGTTTTTT CATSPLPETPRKLFF . TRBJ1-4 TRBV15 .
TGCGCCAGCAGCTTGTTATTGGGGACAGGGCCGAGGAATGGCTACACCTTC CASSLLLGTGPRNGYTF TRBD1 TRBJ1-2 TRBV5-1 once
TGTGCCAGCAGCCCTGTATGGACAGCCTATGGCTACACCTTC CASSPVWTAYGYTF . TRBJ1-2 TRBV9 .
TGTGCCAGCAGTAGCGGGCTCAATAGCAATCAGCCCCAGCATTTT CASSSGLNSNQPQHF . TRBJ1-5 TRBV6-1 few
TGTGCCAGCAGCTTGGGTCTTAGCGCCAACTACGAGCAGTACTTC CASSLGLSANYEQYF . TRBJ2-7 TRBV5-6 .
TGTGCCAGCTCTTATCGGGTATTTGAGACCCAGTACTTC CASSYRVFETQYF . TRBJ2-5 TRBV18 once
TGCGCCAGCAGCCAAGTGATTAGCGGGAGAGGAGGGGCCGGGGAGCTGTTTTTT CASSQVISGRGGAGELFF TRBD2 TRBJ2-2 TRBV4-1 .
TGTGCCAGCAGCGGGGGGGATTTGGGGTCACCCCTCCACTTT CASSGGDLGSPLHF . TRBJ1-6 TRBV9 .
TGTGCCAGCAGGGAGATGTTGCGGGCTGAAGCTTTCTTT CASREMLRAEAFF . TRBJ1-1 TRBV6-4 few
TGCGCCAGCAGCTTGGGGGCGGCGCGGGGGGCAGAGACCCAGTACTTC CASSLGAARGAETQYF TRBD2 TRBJ2-5 TRBV5-1 .
TGCGCCAGCAGCCCGGGACTAGCGTTAGCCGGGGAGCTGTTTTTT CASSPGLALAGELFF TRBD2 TRBJ2-2 TRBV5-1 once
TGTGCCAGCAGCGCCGGACACCACACCGGGGAGCTGTTTTTT CASSAGHHTGELFF . TRBJ2-2 TRBV9 .
TGCAGCGTTGAAAGGAGACTAGCCATGAACACTGAAGCTTTCTTT CSVERRLAMNTEAFF . TRBJ1-1 TRBV29-1 .
TGCGCCAGCAGCTCACAGGGGGCTGAAAACACTGAAGCTTTCTTT CASSSQGAENTEAFF TRBD1 TRBJ1-1 TRBV5-1 .
TGCGCCAGCAGTGGGCAGGGTGGGGAGACCCAGTACTTC CASSGQGGETQYF . TRBJ2-5 TRBV5-1 .
TGTGCCACCAGCAGAGGACAGGAGGTCCACGAGCAGTACTTC CATSRGQEVHEQYF . TRBJ2-7 TRBV15 few
TGTGCCATCAACGGTGCAGGTACTGGAAACACCATATATTTT CAINGAGTGNTIYF . TRBJ1-3 TRBV10-3 .
TGTGCCAGCAGGGGTCAGGGGGCTTTCACTGAAGCTTTCTTT CASRGQGAFTEAFF TRBD1 TRBJ1-1 TRBV2 .
TGTGCCAGTAGTATTGGCGGGGGGGATCAGCCCCAGCATTTT CASSIGGGDQPQHF . TRBJ1-5 TRBV19 .
TGTGCCATCAGAAAGGACAGGGGAGAAAACATTCAGTACTTC CAIRKDRGENIQYF TRBD1 TRBJ2-4 TRBV10-3 .
TGCGCCAGCAGCCAAGGTCACCGAGCTAGCACAGATACGCAGTATTTT CASSQGHRASTDTQYF . TRBJ2-3 TRBV4-1 few
TGTGCCAGCAGTGAACCTCGGACAGGGGGCAGCCTCTACGAGCAGTACTTC CASSEPRTGGSLYEQYF TRBD1 TRBJ2-7 TRBV6-1 .